These 20 T cell receptor beta chains came from one sample sequenced in a study of blood T cell repertoires in COVID-19. Generated by immunoSEQ multiplex PCR, the TCRdb table keeps only in-frame clones and is missing some. Of fewer than 300,000 clones in the sample, roughly 84% were seen once. Material for sequencing was peripheral blood. The receptors stem from a human donor in a cohort sampled during active COVID-19.

This chain joins TRBV4-3 and TRBJ2-7, with 11 nucleotides matching TRBD2. The V gene end was trimmed by 4 bases and the J gene end by 2 bases; junction bases not matched to a gene: 10. Germline loops: CDR1 LGHNA, CDR2 YSLEER. CDR3 length equals 17 residues. CDR3 in DNA: TGCGCCAGCAGCCGCTCATCCACTAGCGGGGGCCCCTACGAGCAGTACTTC. It yields the protein CASSRSSTSGGPYEQYF.

There are a few counts of this clone. The genes are TRBV15 and TRBJ2-1, with 8 nucleotides matching TRBD2. Germline CDR1 reads LNHNV; CDR2 reads YYDKDF (reference sequence). V dropped 3 bases and J dropped 2; count of bases not matched to a gene: 6. The CDR3 is made up of 16 amino acids. CDR3 coding DNA: TGTGCCACCAGCAGGGCCGGGACTAGGCCCTACAATGAGCAGTTCTTC. Encoded protein: CATSRAGTRPYNEQFF.

The rearrangement joins TRBV19 to TRBJ2-1, with 7 bases that match TRBD2. Germline values: CDR1 LNHDA, CDR2 SQIVND (reference sequence). V shed 3 bases, J shed 2 bases, and the junction held 7 bases outside the gene matches. The CDR3 spans 16 residues. The CDR3 coding sequence is TGTGCCAGTAGTATCGGGGCGGGAGCGGCCTACAATGAGCAGTTCTTC. Protein product: CASSIGAGAAYNEQFF. The full variable domain, its missing parts supplied by reference TRBV19 and TRBJ2-1, is DGGITQSPKYLFRKEGQNVTLSCEQNLNHDAMYWYRQDPGQGLRLIYYSQIVNDFQKGDIAEGYSVSREKKESFPLTVTSAQKNPTAFYLCASSIGAGAAYNEQFFGPGTRLTVL.

The CDR3 region has the DNA TGTGCCAGTAGTCCCCGGGGACTATCAACTACAAGTAGGGGTACGCAGTATTTT. This translates into CASSPRGLSTTSRGTQYF. The V call is TRBV19, the J call TRBJ2-3; 7 nucleotides agree with TRBD2. V lost 5 bases, J lost 8 bases, and 22 bases stayed unmatched. Per the germline V gene, CDR1 is LNHDA and CDR2 is SQIVND (reference sequence). The CDR3 contains 18 residues.

The gene calls are TRBV5-6 and TRBJ1-2, with 8 positions matching TRBD1. This CDR3 comprises 14 residues. V shed 4 bases, J shed 1 base, and the junction held 3 bases outside the gene matches. Germline V gene data show CDR1 as SGHDT and CDR2 as YYEEEE. CDR3 residues: CASSPTGVNYGYTF. Written as DNA, the CDR3 is TGTGCCAGCAGCCCGACAGGGGTTAACTATGGCTACACCTTC.

V usage is TRBV18 and J usage is TRBJ1-3; the D gene is possibly TRBD1 (6 bases). Between the trimmed V and J ends, which lost 2 bases and 3 bases, there was a span of 11 bases. From germline, CDR1 is KGHSH and CDR2 LQKENI. The CDR3 runs 15 residues. The CDR3 DNA reads TGTGCCAGCTCACCAAGGGACACGGGTGGAAACACCATATATTTT. Its protein is CASSPRDTGGNTIYF.

The chain couples TRBV15 to TRBJ1-2; D not certain. V lost 0 bases and J 8 bases, leaving 10 bases between the germline ends. CDR3 length: 13 amino acids. CDR1 and CDR2 (germline): LNHNV, YYDKDF (reference sequence). For the CDR3, the DNA is TGTGCCACCAGCAGAGAATCCCCCCCGGGCTACACCTTC. This gives the protein CATSRESPPGYTF.

The rearrangement uses TRBV4-1 and TRBJ1-4; 9 bases are a match to TRBD1. The germline V gene encodes CDR1 MGHRA and CDR2 YSYEKL. The CDR3 is made up of 15 amino acids. With 3 bases clipped from V and 4 bases from J, the junction kept 3 bases outside the gene matches. The DNA of the CDR3 is TGCGCCAGCAGCCACCGGGACAGGGATAATGAAAAACTGTTTTTT. As protein: CASSHRDRDNEKLFF.

The chain recombines TRBV11-2 with TRBJ2-1; 12 bases fit TRBD2. Germline lookup yields CDR1 SGHAT and CDR2 FQNNGV. The CDR3 sequence is 15 residues long. Trimming removed 3 bases from V and 6 bases from J; junction bases left unmatched: 3. CDR3: CASSFQTSGSNEQFF. Here the CDR3 DNA reads TGTGCCAGCAGCTTCCAGACTAGCGGGAGCAATGAGCAGTTCTTC.

V gene TRBV7-9 combines with J gene TRBJ2-2; 10 bases map to TRBD2. The germline V gene has CDR1 SEHNR and CDR2 FQNEAQ (reference sequence). V was clipped by 6 bases and J by 1 base; unmatched bases: 5. This CDR3 spans 16 amino acids. The CDR3 DNA reads TGTGCCAGCAGAAGCGGGAGGGCCGGGAACACCGGGGAGCTGTTTTTT. Encoded protein: CASRSGRAGNTGELFF.

The chain joins TRBV9 to TRBJ2-5; D call uncertain. The CDR3 spans 12 residues. With 0 bases removed from V and 5 bases from J, the gap between germline ends came to 5 bases. The germline V gene encodes CDR1 SGDLS and CDR2 YYNGEE. The CDR3 sequence is CASSVGAETQYF. The CDR3 DNA sequence: TGTGCCAGCAGCGTAGGGGCGGAGACCCAGTACTTC.

The chain is built from TRBV11-2 and TRBJ2-2; the D gene is possibly TRBD2 (5 bases). CDR3 size: 15 residues. V was pared by 5 bases and J by 1 base, with 11 bases between. The germline V gene has CDR1 SGHAT and CDR2 FQNNGV. Written as DNA, the CDR3 is TGTGCCAGCAGCCCAAGCGGAGTGAACACCGGGGAGCTGTTTTTT. This translates into CASSPSGVNTGELFF.

The count of this clone is one. The chain recombines TRBV18 with TRBJ2-7; D is perhaps TRBD1 (5 bases). CDR1 and CDR2 from the germline V gene are KGHSH and LQKENI. Trimming stripped 3 bases from V and 2 bases from J, with 11 bases between. This CDR3 region has 14 residues. This chain's CDR3 is CASSPAAGPYEQYF. For the CDR3, the DNA is TGTGCCAGCTCACCGGCGGCAGGGCCCTACGAGCAGTACTTC.

This chain joins TRBV3-1 (or the pseudogene TRBV3-2) and TRBJ2-6, with D unclear. The CDR3 has 17 residues. The germline CDR1 and CDR2 sequences are LGHDT and YNNKEL (reference sequence). Trimming cost V 0 bases and J 0 bases, with 9 bases left between them. This CDR3 reads CASSQEVRISGANVLTF. In nucleotides, the CDR3 is TGTGCCAGCAGCCAAGAGGTCAGAATCTCTGGGGCCAACGTCCTGACTTTC.

This rearrangement joins TRBV4-2 to TRBJ2-7, with TRBD2 matching over 9 bases. V was clipped by 4 bases and J by 0 bases; unmatched bases: 4. Germline values: CDR1 LGHNA, CDR2 YNFKEQ. The CDR3 spans 15 residues. CDR3 sequence: CASSPLAGSSYEQYF. CDR3 nucleotides: TGTGCCAGCAGCCCCCTAGCGGGGAGCTCCTACGAGCAGTACTTC.

V is TRBV15 and J is TRBJ2-5, with a tentative D call TRBD2 (5 bases). Germline CDR1 and CDR2: LNHNV and YYDKDF (reference sequence). There are 15 residues in the CDR3. V was shortened by 0 bases and J by 5 bases, with 13 bases between the two germline ends. The CDR3 coding sequence is TGTGCCACCAGCAGAGACCCGGGGTATGAGGAGACCCAGTACTTC. Protein: CATSRDPGYEETQYF.

This clone was seen just once. The J gene is TRBJ2-2, the V gene TRBV12-5; 7 positions agree with TRBD1. CDR3 length equals 15 residues. V gave up 5 bases and J gave up 6 bases; unmatched junction bases: 9. Germline V gene sequence: CDR1 LGHNT, CDR2 FRNRAP. In nucleotides, the CDR3 is TGTGCTAGTGGTCGAGGACAGGCGGAGGCCGGGGAGCTGTTTTTT. Its protein product is CASGRGQAEAGELFF.

V and J are TRBV5-1 and TRBJ1-1, with D hard to call. V was trimmed by 6 bases and J by 2 bases, leaving 17 bases between them. The CDR3 loop spans 15 amino acids. The V gene's germline CDR1 is SGHRS and CDR2 YFSETQ. In nucleotides, the CDR3 is TGCGCCAGCAACCCTGGAGGACCCTTAAACACTGAAGCTTTCTTT. The encoded protein is CASNPGGPLNTEAFF.

The chain's CDR3 is CASSWDRNYEQYF. The CDR3 region has the DNA TGTGCCAGCAGTTGGGACAGGAACTACGAGCAGTACTTC. V is TRBV11-2 and J is TRBJ2-7, with TRBD1 matching over 8 bases. Looked up from germline, CDR1 is SGHAT and CDR2 is FQNNGV. The CDR3 length is 13 residues. The V and J ends lost 6 bases and 3 bases, in that order; junction bases with no gene match: 4.

The rearrangement joins TRBV19 to TRBJ2-1, with 11 bases identical to TRBD2. V lost 8 bases, J lost 3 bases, and 6 bases stayed unmatched. CDR3 length: 15 amino acids. CDR1 is LNHDA and CDR2 is SQIVND in the germline V gene (reference sequence). CDR3 DNA sequence: TGTGCCAGTCATAGCGGGAGGGCCTACTACAATGAGCAGTTCTTC. Amino acid sequence: CASHSGRAYYNEQFF. Full variable domain (outside the CDR3, taken from reference TRBV19 and TRBJ2-1): DGGITQSPKYLFRKEGQNVTLSCEQNLNHDAMYWYRQDPGQGLRLIYYSQIVNDFQKGDIAEGYSVSREKKESFPLTVTSAQKNPTAFYLCASHSGRAYYNEQFFGPGTRLTVL.